The clone carrying this TCR beta chain was observed a few times. These data come from a study of cytotoxic CD8 clonotypes in ibrutinib-treated CLL. The protocol was immunoSEQ multiplex PCR, while the TCRdb copy is restricted to in-frame clones and leaves out a portion. The sample lists approximately 200,000 clones; approximately 72% were seen once. The ends lost 4 bases at V and 6 bases at J; junction bases unmatched: 14. This CDR3 has 17 amino acids. Looked up from germline, CDR1 is SEHNR and CDR2 is FQNEAQ (reference sequence). The specimen was PBMCs, collected after 24 months of ibrutinib treatment. The clonotype was recovered from a human donor with chronic lymphocytic leukemia. The V and J genes are TRBV7-9 and TRBJ1-5; 8 bases fit TRBD1. CDR3 nucleotide sequence: TGTGCCAGCAGCTCCCCTGGGGGACAGGTTGTATCTCAGCCCCAGCATTTT. Amino acid sequence: CASSSPGGQVVSQPQHF.